These 30 T cell receptor beta chains originate from one sample sequenced in a study of graft-versus-host responses after intestinal transplantation. Processed graft tissue released its intraepithelial and lamina propria lymphocytes. Some clones are missing from TCRdb's copy, which holds only in-frame ones; the method was immunoSEQ multiplex PCR. The sample lists approximately 10,000 clones; about 86% were seen once. Material: ileum tissue, obtained less than 850 days after intestinal transplantation. These receptors were taken from a human patient who received an intestinal transplant, so some T cells may come from the graft donor.

This clone occurred a few times. The chain has TRBV5-1 and TRBJ2-7; D is unclear. There are 13 residues in the CDR3. V was pared by 4 bases and J by 1 base, with 9 bases between. Germline CDR1 and CDR2: SGHRS and YFSETQ. CDR3 sequence reads: CASSPRHSYEQYF. The DNA for the CDR3 is TGCGCCAGCAGCCCACGACATTCCTACGAGCAGTACTTC.

The chain carries TRBV11-1 and TRBJ1-1; 10 bases fit TRBD1. Per germline, CDR1 SGHAT and CDR2 FQDESV (reference sequence). With 1 base clipped from V and 10 bases from J, the junction kept 9 bases outside the gene matches. The CDR3 totals 15 residues. CDR3 sequence: CASSLGDRGLSVAFF. CDR3 DNA: TGTGCCAGCAGCTTAGGTGACAGGGGGCTATCGGTAGCTTTCTTT.

J is TRBJ2-7 and V is TRBV1; the table assigns TRBD2, which was not confirmed against the DNA. TRBV1 is shown as a pseudogene. The CDR3 runs 15 residues. CDR3 in amino acids: CTSSPRDFSTYEQYF. The CDR3 DNA sequence: TGCACCAGCAGCCCGCGGGACTTCTCTACCTACGAGCAGTACTTC.

The chain combines TRBV7-2 with TRBJ2-7; the match to TRBD2 covers 12 bases. Germline V gene data show CDR1 as SGHTA and CDR2 as FQGNSA. V lost 0 bases, J lost 1 base, and 4 bases stayed unmatched. The CDR3 runs 17 residues. The CDR3 reads CASSLAASGGASYEQYF. The CDR3 region has the DNA TGTGCCAGCAGCTTAGCGGCTAGCGGGGGGGCGTCCTACGAGCAGTACTTC.

The V gene is TRBV11-2, the J gene TRBJ1-2; weak D call: TRBD1 (5 bases). V lost 2 bases, J lost 8 bases, and 21 bases lay in between. CDR3 length: 16 amino acids. Germline CDR1 and CDR2: SGHAT and FQNNGV. The CDR3 nucleotides read TGTGCCAGCAGCTTACCACCTGAAGGGGCGGTGGAGGGCTACACCTTC. This translates into CASSLPPEGAVEGYTF.

The table lists this clone with a count of one. This rearrangement joins TRBV6-6 to TRBJ2-1; D not resolved. This CDR3 spans 12 amino acids. Germline V gives CDR1 MNHNY, CDR2 SVGAGI (reference sequence). Trimming shortened V by 4 bases and J by 7 bases, and 8 bases separated the two germline ends. The CDR3 here is CASSSFVNEQFF. The CDR3 coding sequence is TGTGCCAGCAGTTCTTTCGTGAATGAGCAGTTCTTC.

The rearrangement links TRBV2 to TRBJ1-1; D possibly corresponds to TRBD1 (6 bases). V shed 5 bases and J shed 0 bases, with 7 bases lying between them. The germline gives CDR1 SNHLY, CDR2 FYNNEI. The CDR3 is made up of 13 amino acids. CDR3 in amino acids: CASSRGLNTEAFF. CDR3 nucleotide sequence: TGTGCCAGCAGTAGGGGGTTGAACACTGAAGCTTTCTTT.

This chain links TRBV2 with TRBJ1-4; no clear D gene. V shed 3 bases and J shed 2 bases, with 4 bases lying between them. Germline-derived CDR1 and CDR2 are SNHLY and FYNNEI. The CDR3 length is 13 residues. Here the CDR3 DNA reads TGTGCCAGCAGTGATAGTACTAATGAAAAACTGTTTTTT. The encoded protein is CASSDSTNEKLFF.

This clone was picked up one time. The J gene is TRBJ2-5, the V gene TRBV5-1, with D unclear. CDR3 length equals 13 residues. CDR1 is SGHRS, CDR2 YFSETQ, per germline. Trimming removed 0 bases at V and 2 bases at J, with 5 bases between. The CDR3 region has the DNA TGCGCCAGCAGCTTGGGGCAGCAAGAGACCCAGTACTTC. Translating it yields CASSLGQQETQYF.

The chain combines TRBV11-2 with TRBJ2-2; D ambiguous. Deletions cut 1 base from V and 7 bases from J, with 13 bases between. There are 15 residues in the CDR3. Germline CDR1 reads SGHAT; CDR2 reads FQNNGV. CDR3 coding DNA: TGTGCCAGCAGCTTAGTAGTCCCACCGGACGGGGAGCTGTTTTTT. Its protein is CASSLVVPPDGELFF.

The CDR3 DNA reads as TGTGCCAGCAGCTACAGACTTAACACTGAAGCTTTCTTT. The encoded protein is CASSYRLNTEAFF. V is TRBV7-3 and J is TRBJ1-1; D ambiguous. Germline CDR1 and CDR2: SGHTA and FQGTGA. Trimming removed 4 bases at V and 2 bases at J, with 8 bases between. The CDR3 loop spans 13 amino acids.

The V call is TRBV27, the J call TRBJ2-7; maybe TRBD1 (5 bases). V was cut by 3 bases and J by 1 base, with 13 bases left in between. Germline V gives CDR1 MNHEY, CDR2 SMNVEV (reference sequence). The CDR3 runs 15 residues. CDR3: CASSFRRAGSYEQYF. CDR3 DNA: TGTGCCAGCAGTTTTCGCAGGGCTGGGTCCTACGAGCAGTACTTC.

The V gene is TRBV6-6, the J gene TRBJ2-5; TRBD1 is a possible D gene (7 bases). The CDR3 extends over 15 amino acids. The V end lost 2 bases, the J end lost 2 bases, and 12 bases lay between the germline ends. Germline loops: CDR1 MNHNY, CDR2 SVGAGI (reference sequence). Written as DNA, the CDR3 is TGTGCCAGCAGTTACGGAGGGACAGATCAAGAGACCCAGTACTTC. Its translation is CASSYGGTDQETQYF.

This chain connects TRBV7-9 to TRBJ2-5; weak D call: TRBD1 (6 bases). The V and J ends lost 5 bases and 0 bases respectively, with 10 bases between them. CDR3 length: 14 residues. Germline values: CDR1 SEHNR, CDR2 FQNEAQ (reference sequence). The CDR3 region is CASSPGQYQETQYF. The CDR3 region has the DNA TGTGCCAGCAGCCCCGGACAGTACCAAGAGACCCAGTACTTC.

This clone was detected only once. This chain joins TRBV15 and TRBJ2-1; maybe TRBD2 (6 bases). V dropped 2 bases and J dropped 4 bases, with 21 bases sitting between them. Germline V gene lookup returns CDR1 LNHNV and CDR2 YYDKDF (reference sequence). CDR3 length equals 18 residues. CDR3 nucleotides: TGTGCCACCAGCAGAACCCCCCCCGGGGGAGGCCCTTACAATGAGCAGTTCTTC. This gives the protein CATSRTPPGGGPYNEQFF.

The chain couples TRBV2 to TRBJ2-1, with a possible D match to TRBD2 (6 bases). The length of the CDR3 is 12 residues. Deletions cut 8 bases from V and 10 bases from J, with 15 bases between. Per germline, CDR1 SNHLY and CDR2 FYNNEI. The CDR3 DNA sequence: TGTGCCAGCGTTGAACGGGGGAACGAGCAGTTCTTC. Amino acid sequence: CASVERGNEQFF.

This clone was seen only once. The rearrangement joins TRBV7-6 to TRBJ2-2; D is unresolved. The CDR3 runs to 13 residues. Trimming took 5 bases from V and 1 from J, leaving 5 bases between them. CDR1 and CDR2 (germline): SGHVS, FNYEAQ. CDR3 nucleotide sequence: TGTGCCAGCAGCCCCCAGAACACCGGGGAGCTGTTTTTT. Translation gives CASSPQNTGELFF.

The rearrangement joins TRBV27 to TRBJ1-5; D ambiguous. Germline assignment: CDR1 MNHEY and CDR2 SMNVEV (reference sequence). V was shortened by 4 bases and J by 1 base, with 2 bases between the two germline ends. The CDR3 totals 12 residues. This CDR3 is CASSYSNQPQHF. CDR3 DNA sequence: TGTGCCAGCAGTTACAGCAATCAGCCCCAGCATTTT.

This chain uses TRBV18 with TRBJ1-2; D gene ambiguous. Germline values: CDR1 KGHSH, CDR2 LQKENI. The germline V and J ends were trimmed by 5 bases and 4 bases, with 5 bases remaining between them. This CDR3 region has 11 residues. The CDR3 nucleotides read TGTGCCAGCTCAACGGGCTATGGCTACACCTTC. It specifies CASSTGYGYTF.

The chain has TRBV6-5 and TRBJ2-1; tentatively, D is TRBD1 (7 bases). Per the germline V gene, CDR1 is MNHEY and CDR2 is SVGAGI. V was pared by 2 bases and J by 4 bases, with 15 bases between. There are 16 residues in the CDR3. CDR3 protein: CASSYPPGGTYNEQFF. In DNA, the CDR3 is TGTGCCAGCAGTTACCCTCCAGGGGGGACATACAATGAGCAGTTCTTC.

The chain is built from TRBV5-8 and TRBJ2-2; 9 positions match TRBD2. The germline V gene encodes CDR1 SGHTS and CDR2 YDEGEE. Trimming took 0 bases from V and 9 from J; bases not matched to a gene: 6. This CDR3 comprises 15 residues. The DNA of the CDR3 is TGTGCCAGCAGCTTGGCTGGCGGGGGGGCCCGGGAGCTGTTTTTT. Protein product: CASSLAGGGARELFF.

This rearrangement joins TRBV5-5 to TRBJ1-2; D uncertain. V was pared by 3 bases and J by 4 bases, with 19 bases between. This CDR3 is 16 amino acids long. Germline lookup yields CDR1 SGHKS and CDR2 YYEKEE (reference sequence). The CDR3, as DNA: TGTGCCAGCAGCTGGGTCACGGGGAGCGACCTCTATGGCTACACCTTC. Its protein is CASSWVTGSDLYGYTF. The full variable domain, in which reference TRBV5-5 and TRBJ1-2 provide the parts outside the CDR3, is DAGVTQSPTHLIKTRGQQVTLRCSPISGHKSVSWYQQVLGQGPQFIFQYYEKEERGRGNFPDRFSARQFPNYSSELNVNALLLGDSALYLCASSWVTGSDLYGYTFGSGTRLTVV.

The J gene is TRBJ1-2, the V gene TRBV2; the match to TRBD1 covers 8 bases. The length of the CDR3 is 14 residues. Trimming removed 4 bases from V and 1 base from J; junction bases left unmatched: 2. CDR1 and CDR2 (germline): SNHLY, FYNNEI. CDR3 coding DNA: TGTGCCAGCAGTGTACAGGGGGGTAACTATGGCTACACCTTC. It encodes CASSVQGGNYGYTF.

CDR3 DNA: TGTGCCAGCAGCGAGACACAGGGGGCGGAGGAGACCCAGTACTTC. Translation: CASSETQGAEETQYF. The J gene is TRBJ2-5, the V gene TRBV5-5; TRBD1 agrees at 9 bases. CDR1 is SGHKS, CDR2 YYEKEE, per germline (reference sequence). The trim removed 4 bases at V and 5 bases at J, leaving 9 bases unmatched. The CDR3 runs to 15 residues.

V gene TRBV7-3 combines with J gene TRBJ2-3; 8 bases are a match to TRBD1. The J segment lost 6 bases and the V segment lost 1 base, leaving 12 bases of the junction unmatched. Germline V gene data show CDR1 as SGHTA and CDR2 as FQGTGA. The CDR3 extends over 17 amino acids. The DNA for the CDR3 is TGTGCCAGCAGCTTAAGGGCTGGGACAGGAAGGCGGGATACGCAGTATTTT. Its translation: CASSLRAGTGRRDTQYF.

This chain connects TRBV5-1 to TRBJ2-3; the D call may be TRBD1 or TRBD2 (5 bases each). Germline V gives CDR1 SGHRS, CDR2 YFSETQ. The CDR3 loop spans 15 amino acids. The germline V and J ends were trimmed by 5 bases and 2 bases, with 15 bases remaining between them. CDR3: CASRRFYGTTDTQYF. As DNA, the CDR3 is TGCGCCAGCAGACGTTTTTACGGGACCACAGATACGCAGTATTTT. The variable domain in full, completed from reference TRBV5-1 and TRBJ2-3, reads KAGVTQTPRYLIKTRGQQVTLSCSPISGHRSVSWYQQTPGQGLQFLFEYFSETQRNKGNFPGRFSGRQFSNSRSEMNVSTLELGDSALYLCASRRFYGTTDTQYFGPGTRLTVL.

This chain connects TRBV6-5 to TRBJ1-5; D possibly corresponds to TRBD1 (6 bases). The CDR3 has 13 amino acids. Trimming stripped 2 bases from V and 11 bases from J, with 13 bases between. Germline assignment: CDR1 MNHEY and CDR2 SVGAGI. CDR3 amino acids: CASSYRHREAQHF. CDR3 bases: TGTGCCAGCAGTTACCGACACAGGGAAGCCCAGCATTTT.

The J gene is TRBJ2-1, the V gene TRBV7-2, with TRBD1 as a possible D gene (6 bases). CDR3 length: 15 residues. V was pared by 4 bases and J by 5 bases, with 15 bases between. Per the germline V gene, CDR1 is SGHTA and CDR2 is FQGNSA. The CDR3 sequence is CASSSPTGTNNEQFF. The CDR3 DNA sequence: TGTGCCAGCAGCTCCCCGACAGGAACTAACAATGAGCAGTTCTTC.

This chain connects TRBV6-6 to TRBJ2-5; no clear D gene. Trimming left V 0 bases short and J 2 bases short, with 7 bases between. The CDR3 is 14 residues long. Germline V lookup: CDR1 MNHNY, CDR2 SVGAGI (reference sequence). In DNA, the CDR3 is TGTGCCAGCAGTTACTCGACCGCTCAAGAGACCCAGTACTTC. Its protein is CASSYSTAQETQYF.

The chain recombines TRBV5-1 with TRBJ2-7, with D tentatively TRBD1 (5 bases). Germline CDR1 reads SGHRS; CDR2 reads YFSETQ. This CDR3 spans 14 amino acids. The V end lost 3 bases, the J end lost 2 bases, and 12 bases lay between the germline ends. Here the CDR3 reads CASSSLGAAYEQYF. The CDR3 region has the DNA TGCGCCAGCAGCTCCCTTGGGGCAGCCTACGAGCAGTACTTC. The full variable domain, completed using reference TRBV5-1 and TRBJ2-7, is KAGVTQTPRYLIKTRGQQVTLSCSPISGHRSVSWYQQTPGQGLQFLFEYFSETQRNKGNFPGRFSGRQFSNSRSEMNVSTLELGDSALYLCASSSLGAAYEQYFGPGTRLTVT.